The 17 T cell receptor beta chains listed next were all sequenced from one sample in a study of CD8+ T cells in alopecia areata. cDNA serving as the sequencing template came from extracted, reverse transcribed RNA. TCRdb keeps only in-frame clones here, not all; method: immunoSEQ multiplex PCR. The data contain 100,000 to 130,000 clones, over 55% of them singletons. The sequenced material came from NKG2D-low CD8+ T cells sorted from blood. The receptor set was obtained from a human donor with alopecia areata.

This rearrangement joins TRBV11-2 to TRBJ2-5, with D perhaps matching TRBD1 (6 bases). Germline V gene data show CDR1 as SGHAT and CDR2 as FQNNGV. V lost 4 bases to trimming and J lost 5 bases, with 17 bases between them. The CDR3 has 15 amino acids. CDR3 region: CASSSWDIEGETQYF. CDR3 DNA: TGTGCCAGCAGCTCTTGGGACATTGAGGGGGAGACCCAGTACTTC.

This clone occurred a few times. The rearrangement joins TRBV7-9 to TRBJ1-4; 7 positions agree with TRBD1. CDR3 length equals 14 residues. With V trimmed by 5 bases and J by 6 bases, 6 bases remained unmatched. Germline CDR1 reads SEHNR; CDR2 reads FQNEAQ (reference sequence). The CDR3 here is CASSLTGDYEKLFF. For the CDR3, the DNA is TGTGCCAGCAGCCTAACAGGGGACTATGAAAAACTGTTTTTT. Looking up the rest from reference TRBV7-9 and TRBJ1-4 gives the full variable domain: DTGVSQNPRHKITKRGQNVTFRCDPISEHNRLYWYRQTLGQGPEFLTYFQNEAQLEKSRLLSDRFSAERPKGSFSTLEIQRTEQGDSAMYLCASSLTGDYEKLFFGSGTQLSVL.

This clone was observed a few times. This chain joins TRBV30 and TRBJ2-1; TRBD2 matches 9 bases. CDR1 and CDR2 (germline): GTSNPN, SVGIG (reference sequence). V trimming: 0 bases; J trimming: 0 bases; junction bases outside the gene matches: 3. The CDR3 spans 16 residues. The CDR3 sequence is CAWSVISGGSYNEQFF. DNA of the CDR3: TGTGCCTGGAGTGTCATTAGCGGGGGCTCCTACAATGAGCAGTTCTTC. Supplemented by reference TRBV30 and TRBJ2-1, the full variable domain reads SQTIHQWPATLVQPVGSPLSLECTVEGTSNPNLYWYRQAAGRGLQLLFYSVGIGQISSEVPQNLSASRPQDRQFILSSKKLLLSDSGFYLCAWSVISGGSYNEQFFGPGTRLTVL.

The J gene is TRBJ2-2, the V gene TRBV6-1; D possibly matches TRBD1 or TRBD2 (5 bases each). Between the trimmed V and J ends, which lost 1 base and 6 bases, there was a span of 12 bases. The CDR3 loop spans 15 amino acids. The germline gives CDR1 MNHNS, CDR2 SASEGT. The CDR3 here is CASSEVVGDAGELFF. Written as DNA, the CDR3 is TGTGCCAGCAGTGAAGTGGTAGGGGACGCCGGGGAGCTGTTTTTT.

J is TRBJ2-7 and V is TRBV7-9; 9 bases match TRBD2. The ends lost 3 bases at V and 0 bases at J; junction bases unmatched: 12. This CDR3 spans 18 amino acids. Germline assignment: CDR1 SEHNR and CDR2 FQNEAQ (reference sequence). The CDR3 protein is CASSFVRPTSGNSYEQYF. The DNA for the CDR3 is TGTGCCAGCAGCTTTGTACGCCCGACTAGCGGCAACTCCTACGAGCAGTACTTC.

The table lists this clone with a few counts. The same CDR3 arises from other DNA sequences in this sample as well. The rearrangement uses TRBV7-9 and TRBJ2-1, with D unresolved. CDR3 length: 9 residues. The germline gives CDR1 SEHNR, CDR2 FQNEAQ (reference sequence). Trimming stripped 9 bases from V and 9 bases from J, with 6 bases between. CDR3 region: CASGTEQFF. CDR3 bases: TGTGCCAGTGGCACTGAGCAGTTCTTC.

This chain uses TRBV2 with TRBJ1-5; 8 bases line up with TRBD1. From germline, CDR1 is SNHLY and CDR2 FYNNEI. V lost 5 bases, J lost 7 bases, and 7 bases stayed unmatched. This CDR3 region has 14 residues. The CDR3 DNA sequence: TGTGCCAGCAGTAACGGACAGGGATGGCAGCCCCAGCATTTT. This translates into CASSNGQGWQPQHF.

This CDR3 is CTPVAYNEQFF. For the CDR3, the DNA is TGCACCCCGGTCGCCTACAATGAGCAGTTCTTC. This chain links TRBV20-1 with TRBJ2-1; no clear D gene. The CDR3 sequence is 11 residues long. Germline V gene lookup returns CDR1 DFQATT and CDR2 SNEGSKA (reference sequence).

V usage is TRBV5-1 and J usage is TRBJ2-1, with TRBD2 as a possible D gene (5 bases). Trimming cost V 3 bases and J 9 bases, with 13 bases left between them. The germline CDR1 and CDR2 sequences are SGHRS and YFSETQ. The length of the CDR3 is 13 residues. The DNA for the CDR3 is TGCGCCAGCAGCTCTGACCTGAGGGTTGAGCAGTTCTTC. Protein product: CASSSDLRVEQFF. Looking up the rest from reference TRBV5-1 and TRBJ2-1 gives the full variable domain: KAGVTQTPRYLIKTRGQQVTLSCSPISGHRSVSWYQQTPGQGLQFLFEYFSETQRNKGNFPGRFSGRQFSNSRSEMNVSTLELGDSALYLCASSSDLRVEQFFGPGTRLTVL.

The genes are TRBV19 and TRBJ2-3; TRBD2 aligns across 7 bases. The germline V gene encodes CDR1 LNHDA and CDR2 SQIVND (reference sequence). V gave up 0 bases and J gave up 3 bases; unmatched junction bases: 6. This CDR3 is built from 16 residues. The CDR3 DNA reads as TGTGCCAGTAGTATAGAGCGGGAGAGGATGACAGATACGCAGTATTTT. As protein: CASSIERERMTDTQYF.

CDR3 sequence reads: CASSTGRKLLSGANVLTF. CDR3 nucleotides: TGTGCCAGCTCAACAGGACGGAAGCTACTCTCTGGGGCCAACGTCCTGACTTTC. The chain carries TRBV18 and TRBJ2-6, with D maybe TRBD1 (5 bases). This CDR3 contains 18 residues. V lost 5 bases, J lost 0 bases, and 17 bases lay in between. CDR1 is KGHSH, CDR2 LQKENI, per germline.

The V and J genes are TRBV13 and TRBJ2-7; 8 bases are shared with TRBD2. Germline V gene sequence: CDR1 PRHDT, CDR2 FYEKMQ (reference sequence). This CDR3 contains 15 residues. With 3 bases clipped from V and 7 bases from J, the junction kept 11 bases outside the gene matches. CDR3: CASSFLAGGFPEQYF. The CDR3 DNA follows: TGTGCCAGCAGCTTTCTAGCGGGTGGGTTCCCAGAGCAGTACTTC.

The CDR3 region is CASSSKNTGELFF. CDR3 DNA: TGTGCCAGCAGCTCCAAGAACACCGGGGAGCTGTTTTTT. J is TRBJ2-2 and V is TRBV7-9; D call uncertain. This CDR3 comprises 13 residues. Germline CDR1 SEHNR, CDR2 FQNEAQ (reference sequence). V lost 4 bases and J 1 base, leaving 4 bases between the germline ends.

This clone was seen a handful of times. The chain is built from TRBV4-1 and TRBJ2-3; D possibly matches TRBD1 or TRBD2 (5 bases each). Deletions cut 6 bases from V and 1 base from J, with 14 bases between. CDR3 size: 15 residues. The germline gives CDR1 MGHRA, CDR2 YSYEKL. The CDR3 region has the DNA TGCGCCAGCAGTTTCGAGGGGCTGGGCACAGATACGCAGTATTTT. Its protein is CASSFEGLGTDTQYF.

The table lists this clone with a few counts. The chain recombines TRBV28 with TRBJ2-5; D perhaps matches TRBD2 (5 bases). The CDR3 spans 14 residues. Germline lookup yields CDR1 MDHEN and CDR2 SYDVKM. The V and J ends lost 6 bases and 4 bases respectively, with 15 bases between them. The CDR3 region is CASRPPGWGETQYF. The CDR3 DNA follows: TGTGCCAGCAGACCGCCGGGATGGGGAGAGACCCAGTACTTC. Filled out from reference TRBV28 and TRBJ2-5, the complete variable domain reads DVKVTQSSRYLVKRTGEKVFLECVQDMDHENMFWYRQDPGLGLRLIYFSYDVKMKEKGDIPEGYSVSREKKERFSLILESASTNQTSMYLCASRPPGWGETQYFGPGTRLLVL.

The chain is built from TRBV27 and TRBJ2-1, with D possibly matching TRBD1 (6 bases). Germline loops: CDR1 MNHEY, CDR2 SMNVEV (reference sequence). CDR3 length: 13 residues. Trimming left V 6 bases short and J 0 bases short, with 6 bases between. CDR3 DNA: TGTGCCAGCAGACAGGGCTCCTACAATGAGCAGTTCTTC. Protein product: CASRQGSYNEQFF.

The chain uses TRBV10-2 and TRBJ2-7, with a tentative D call TRBD1 (6 bases). V dropped 5 bases and J dropped 3 bases, with 11 bases sitting between them. The germline CDR1 and CDR2 sequences are WSHSY and SAAADI. The CDR3 runs to 13 residues. This CDR3 is CASSLTGSYEQYF. CDR3 nucleotides: TGCGCCAGCAGTCTGACAGGAAGCTACGAGCAGTACTTC.